A selection of T cell receptor beta chains follows, all from one sample in a study of T cells in narcolepsy. Assay: immunoSEQ multiplex PCR; the TCRdb copy retains only in-frame clones and omits some. The sample includes around 35,000 clones, 75% to 90% of them seen just once. Sample: CD45RA- memory CD4+ T cells from PBMCs. Receptors originate from a human donor with narcolepsy. Both conserved end residues are part of each CDR3. A D gene is named only where the DNA matches it firmly. Clone size is given for some rows only: seen once, a few or many times, or a class if the clone is expanded.

V	D	size	J	length	CDR3	DNA
TRBV21-1	-	-	TRBJ2-1	16	CASSIWAALTYNEQFF	TGTGCCAGCAGCATATGGGCAGCCCTTACCTACAATGAGCAGTTCTTC
TRBV2	-	few	TRBJ1-4	15	CASRRTGTTVEKLFF	TGTGCCAGCAGGAGAACCGGGACCACGGTTGAAAAACTGTTTTTT
TRBV2	TRBD1	-	TRBJ2-3	21	CASRAGQGREGNRLRTDTQYF	TGTGCCAGCAGGGCTGGACAGGGTCGCGAGGGTAACCGGCTTCGCACAGATACGCAGTATTTT
TRBV12-2	-	-	TRBJ2-7	12	CASRFPVYEQYF	TGTGCAAGTCGCTTCCCCGTGTACGAGCAGTACTTC
TRBV10-1	-	-	TRBJ2-3	18	CASSEERGGADVTDTQYF	TGCGCCAGCAGTGAGGAGAGGGGGGGCGCGGATGTCACAGATACGCAGTATTTT
TRBV10-1	-	-	TRBJ2-5	14	CASSESGSRETQYF	TGCGCCAGCAGTGAGTCAGGGTCCCGAGAGACCCAGTACTTC
TRBV30	TRBD1	-	TRBJ1-6	15	CAWSVQGAYNSPLHF	TGTGCCTGGAGTGTACAGGGGGCGTATAATTCACCCCTCCACTTT
TRBV15	-	-	TRBJ2-1	15	CATSRDTYSNNEQFF	TGTGCCACCAGCAGAGATACTTACAGCAATAATGAGCAGTTCTTC
TRBV14	-	-	TRBJ2-7	18	CASSRTLSPRDASYEQYF	TGTGCCAGCAGCCGCACACTCTCGCCCCGGGATGCCTCCTACGAGCAGTACTTC
TRBV11-3	TRBD2	-	TRBJ2-7	13	CASSGLAGLEQYF	TGTGCCAGCAGCGGACTAGCGGGACTCGAGCAGTACTTC
TRBV6-1	-	few	TRBJ2-5	12	CASSETRETQYF	TGTGCCAGCAGTGAAACACGGGAGACCCAGTACTTC
TRBV6-6	TRBD2	-	TRBJ2-5	16	CASSYSTSGRQETQYF	TGTGCCAGCAGTTACTCGACTAGCGGGCGGCAAGAGACCCAGTACTTC
TRBV28	-	-	TRBJ2-7	13	CASSQTVPYEQYF	TGTGCCAGCAGTCAGACAGTCCCCTACGAGCAGTACTTC
TRBV30	-	once	TRBJ2-7	11	CAWRGTGGGYF	TGTGCCTGGAGAGGGACTGGTGGGGGGTACTTC
TRBV7-9	-	-	TRBJ1-1	15	CASSFFSSGDGEAFF	TGTGCCAGCAGCTTTTTCTCCTCGGGCGACGGCGAAGCTTTCTTT
TRBV30	TRBD1	-	TRBJ1-5	12	CACQGEDQPQHF	TGTGCCTGTCAGGGGGAAGATCAGCCCCAGCATTTT
TRBV18	TRBD2	-	TRBJ2-5	14	CASSPSGGAETQYF	TGTGCCAGCTCACCGTCGGGGGGGGCAGAGACCCAGTACTTC
TRBV5-4	TRBD1	-	TRBJ1-3	15	CASSADRAGGNTIYF	TGTGCCAGCAGCGCCGACAGGGCAGGTGGAAACACCATATATTTT
TRBV2	-	-	TRBJ1-1	14	CASTLIARNTEAFF	TGTGCCAGCACTTTGATCGCTAGGAACACTGAAGCTTTCTTT
TRBV5-6	-	-	TRBJ2-3	14	CASSAWATIDTQYF	TGTGCCAGCAGCGCCTGGGCCACAATAGATACGCAGTATTTT
TRBV6-1	TRBD1	-	TRBJ2-7	14	CASVPGQASYEQYF	TGTGCCAGCGTACCGGGACAGGCATCCTACGAGCAGTACTTC
TRBV16	-	-	TRBJ2-1	13	CASSQGTYNEQFF	TGTGCCAGCAGCCAGGGGACCTACAATGAGCAGTTCTTC
TRBV28	TRBD1	-	TRBJ2-7	14	CASSSTGFRVEQYF	TGTGCCAGCAGTTCGACAGGGTTTAGGGTCGAGCAGTACTTC
TRBV18	-	-	TRBJ1-5	15	CASSPDSGSGQPQHF	TGTGCCAGCTCACCAGACTCAGGTTCAGGACAGCCCCAGCATTTT
TRBV5-1	TRBD1	-	TRBJ1-1	12	CASSFGQGEAFF	TGCGCCAGCAGCTTTGGACAGGGTGAAGCTTTCTTT
TRBV5-4	TRBD2	-	TRBJ2-4	17	CASSTPPLAGGPNIQYF	TGTGCCAGCAGCACACCGCCTCTAGCGGGAGGGCCGAACATTCAGTACTTC
TRBV19	TRBD2	-	TRBJ2-2	18	CASNAGPYGGRDTGELFF	TGTGCCAGTAATGCCGGCCCTTACGGCGGGAGGGACACCGGGGAGCTGTTTTTT
TRBV27	-	-	TRBJ1-2	17	CASSSKGIPLPTYGYTF	TGTGCCAGCAGTTCCAAGGGGATTCCACTTCCCACTTATGGCTACACCTTC
TRBV14	TRBD2	few	TRBJ2-3	16	CASSQLAGGRTDTQYF	TGTGCCAGCAGCCAACTAGCGGGGGGGCGAACAGATACGCAGTATTTT
TRBV9	-	-	TRBJ1-3	15	CASSVDQSSGNTIYF	TGTGCCAGCAGCGTAGACCAGTCCTCTGGAAACACCATATATTTT
TRBV18	TRBD1	-	TRBJ2-3	16	CASSTRTGGSTDTQYF	TGTGCCAGCTCAACGAGGACAGGGGGCTCGACAGATACGCAGTATTTT
TRBV5-1	TRBD2	-	TRBJ2-2	16	CASSSGLAGNTGELFF	TGCGCCAGCAGCTCTGGACTAGCGGGAAACACCGGGGAGCTGTTTTTT
TRBV7-8	-	-	TRBJ2-7	12	CASSPLATEQYF	TGTGCCAGCAGCCCGCTTGCTACCGAGCAGTACTTC
TRBV5-1	-	-	TRBJ1-1	15	CASSIRAEMNTEAFF	TGCGCCAGCAGCATCCGGGCCGAAATGAACACTGAAGCTTTCTTT
TRBV11-2	TRBD1	once	TRBJ2-3	16	CASSFVGGVNTDTQYF	TGTGCCAGCAGCTTTGTAGGGGGCGTAAACACAGATACGCAGTATTTT
TRBV7-6	TRBD1	-	TRBJ2-6	16	CASSPTGGTGANVLTF	TGTGCCAGCAGCCCGACAGGGGGCACTGGGGCCAACGTCCTGACTTTC
TRBV19	-	-	TRBJ2-4	14	CASSIEDSGDIQYF	TGTGCCAGTAGTATCGAGGATTCAGGAGACATTCAGTACTTC
TRBV7-3	-	-	TRBJ2-5	15	CASSLNAGPQETQYF	TGTGCCAGCAGCTTAAACGCGGGCCCTCAAGAGACCCAGTACTTC
TRBV6-1	-	-	TRBJ2-7	13	CASTDAAGSEQYF	TGTGCCAGCACCGACGCGGCAGGGAGCGAGCAGTACTTC
TRBV19	-	-	TRBJ1-5	16	CASSIRQANSNQPQHF	TGTGCCAGTAGTATCCGCCAGGCTAATAGCAATCAGCCCCAGCATTTT
TRBV29-1	-	-	TRBJ2-5	11	CSVESGETQYF	TGCAGCGTTGAATCGGGGGAGACCCAGTACTTC
TRBV4-2	-	-	TRBJ2-7	20	CASSQDSPRGRDARPYEQHF	TGTGCCAGCAGCCAAGACTCCCCTCGGGGACGGGATGCGCGCCCCTACGAGCAGCACTTC
TRBV29-1	TRBD1	-	TRBJ1-2	13	CSVDRQGARGYTF	TGCAGCGTTGATAGACAGGGGGCGCGCGGCTACACCTTC
TRBV28	-	-	TRBJ1-2	12	CASSLFPYGYTF	TGTGCCAGCAGTTTATTCCCCTATGGCTACACCTTC
TRBV5-1	-	-	TRBJ2-1	13	CASTLTWGNEQFF	TGCGCCAGTACCCTGACCTGGGGCAATGAGCAGTTCTTC
TRBV10-3	-	-	TRBJ2-7	12	CATTGADSEQYF	TGTGCCACCACCGGGGCCGACTCCGAGCAGTACTTC
TRBV29-1	-	-	TRBJ2-7	15	CSVEGGDTVPYEQYF	TGCAGCGTTGAGGGCGGGGACACCGTCCCCTACGAGCAGTACTTC
TRBV6-5	-	-	TRBJ2-5	13	CASSPDGQETQYF	TGTGCCAGCAGTCCCGACGGACAAGAGACCCAGTACTTC
TRBV7-8	-	-	TRBJ1-4	14	CASSLGGLYEKLFF	TGTGCCAGCAGCTTAGGGGGATTGTACGAAAAACTGTTTTTT
TRBV10-2	TRBD2	-	TRBJ2-1	14	CASTFSGSGDEQFF	TGCGCCAGCACCTTCAGCGGGAGTGGCGATGAGCAGTTCTTC
TRBV6-4	TRBD1	-	TRBJ2-3	16	CASSDSMWTGLDTQYF	TGTGCCAGCAGTGACTCGATGTGGACAGGGTTAGATACGCAGTATTTT
TRBV30	TRBD1	-	TRBJ1-2	11	CADKTGFGYTF	TGTGCGGATAAGACAGGGTTTGGCTACACCTTC
TRBV5-4	-	-	TRBJ2-5	16	CASSSSVRRALETQYF	TGTGCCAGCAGCTCGTCTGTGAGGAGGGCCCTGGAGACCCAGTACTTC
TRBV30	TRBD1	-	TRBJ1-6	14	CAWSVDRVNSPLHF	TGTGCCTGGAGTGTCGACAGGGTAAATTCACCCCTCCACTTT
TRBV30	TRBD2	once	TRBJ2-7	15	CAWSPLSAGAYEQYF	TGTGCCTGGAGCCCCCTATCAGCGGGAGCCTACGAGCAGTACTTC
TRBV7-2	-	-	TRBJ1-4	16	CASSLGGGRSNEKLFF	TGTGCCAGCAGCTTAGGTGGGGGCAGGTCTAATGAAAAACTGTTTTTT